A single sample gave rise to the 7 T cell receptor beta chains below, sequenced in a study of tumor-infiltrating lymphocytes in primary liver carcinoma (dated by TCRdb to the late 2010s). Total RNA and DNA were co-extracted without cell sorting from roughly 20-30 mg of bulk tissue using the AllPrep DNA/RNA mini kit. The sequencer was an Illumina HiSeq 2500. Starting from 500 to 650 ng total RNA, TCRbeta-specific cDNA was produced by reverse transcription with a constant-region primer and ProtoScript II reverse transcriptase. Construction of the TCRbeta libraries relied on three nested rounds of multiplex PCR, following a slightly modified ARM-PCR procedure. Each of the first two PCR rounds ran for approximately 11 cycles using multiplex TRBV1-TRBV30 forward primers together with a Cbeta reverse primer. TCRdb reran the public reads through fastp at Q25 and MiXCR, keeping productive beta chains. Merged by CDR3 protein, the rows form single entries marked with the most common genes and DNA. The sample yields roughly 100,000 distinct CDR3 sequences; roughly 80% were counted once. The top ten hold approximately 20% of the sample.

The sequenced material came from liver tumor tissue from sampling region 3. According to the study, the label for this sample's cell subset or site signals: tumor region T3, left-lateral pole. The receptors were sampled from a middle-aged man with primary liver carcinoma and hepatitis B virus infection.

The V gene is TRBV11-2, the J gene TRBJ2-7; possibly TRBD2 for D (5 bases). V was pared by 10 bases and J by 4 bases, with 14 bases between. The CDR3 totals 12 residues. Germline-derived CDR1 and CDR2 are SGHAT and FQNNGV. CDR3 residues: CANSPGDYEQYF. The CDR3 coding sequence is TGTGCCAACAGTCCCGGGGATTACGAGCAGTACTTC. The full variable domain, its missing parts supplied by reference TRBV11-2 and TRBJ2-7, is EAGVAQSPRYKIIEKRQSVAFWCNPISGHATLYWYQQILGQGPKLLIQFQNNGVVDDSQLPKDRFSAERLKGVDSTLKIQPAKLEDSAVYLCANSPGDYEQYFGPGTRLTVT.

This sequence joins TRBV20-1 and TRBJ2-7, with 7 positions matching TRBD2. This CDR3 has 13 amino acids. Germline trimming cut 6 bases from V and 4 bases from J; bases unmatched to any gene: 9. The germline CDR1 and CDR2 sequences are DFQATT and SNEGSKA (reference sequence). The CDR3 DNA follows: TGCAGTGCCCCCCTTCCGGGAGGTTACGAGCAGTACTTC. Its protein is CSAPLPGGYEQYF.

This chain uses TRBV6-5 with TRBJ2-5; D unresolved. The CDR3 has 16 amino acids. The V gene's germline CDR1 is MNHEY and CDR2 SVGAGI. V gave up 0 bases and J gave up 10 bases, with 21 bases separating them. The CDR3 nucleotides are TGTGCCAGCAGTTACTCGAGTAGTGGCGTCCCAAGAGACCAGTACTTC. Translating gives CASSYSSSGVPRDQYF.

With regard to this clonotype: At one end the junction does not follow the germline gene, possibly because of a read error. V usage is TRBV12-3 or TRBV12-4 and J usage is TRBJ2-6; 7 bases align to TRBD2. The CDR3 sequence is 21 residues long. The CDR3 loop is CASSRIRLAPGRASGANLLTF. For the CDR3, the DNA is TGTGCCAGCAGTCGGATCCGACTAGCCCCCGGTCGGGCCTCTGGGGCCAACCTCCTGACTTTC.

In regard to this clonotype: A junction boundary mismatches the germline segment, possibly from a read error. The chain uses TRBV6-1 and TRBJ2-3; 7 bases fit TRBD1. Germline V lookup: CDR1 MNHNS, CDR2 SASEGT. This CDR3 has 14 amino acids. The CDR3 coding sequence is TGTGCCAACAGCCACAGGGGACCGGAAGATACACAGTATTTT. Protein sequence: CANSHRGPEDTQYF.

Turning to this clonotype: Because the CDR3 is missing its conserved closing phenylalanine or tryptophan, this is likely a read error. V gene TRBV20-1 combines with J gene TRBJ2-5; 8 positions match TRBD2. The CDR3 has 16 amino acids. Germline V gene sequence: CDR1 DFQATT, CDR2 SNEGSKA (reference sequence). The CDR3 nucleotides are TGCAGTGCCCTAAGTGTCAGCGGGAGAGTAGGGGAGATCCAGTACTCC. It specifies CSALSVSGRVGEIQYS.

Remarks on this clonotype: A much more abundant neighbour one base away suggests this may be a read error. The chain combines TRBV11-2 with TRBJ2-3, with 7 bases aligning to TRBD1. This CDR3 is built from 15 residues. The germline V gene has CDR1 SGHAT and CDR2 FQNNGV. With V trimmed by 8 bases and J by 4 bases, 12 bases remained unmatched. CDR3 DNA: TGTGCCAGCGGCTGGGGGACAGTGCAGCCAGATACGCAGTATTTT. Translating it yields CASGWGTVQPDTQYF.